This entry lists 18 T cell receptor beta chains sequenced from one sample in a study of CD8 T cells in Susac syndrome. It was with random hexamers that 0.5 to 1 ug RNA was reverse transcribed. TCRdb reprocessed the immunoSEQ multiplex PCR reads with MiXCR, giving one entry per CDR3 protein. This repertoire shows 200,000 to 300,000 distinct CDR3 sequences, 93% found once; its top ten account for 0.055% to 0.075%. The material sequenced was CD4+ T cells from PBMCs. The origin of the receptors is a human donor with multiple sclerosis.

The chain joins TRBV24-1 to TRBJ2-5; 7 bases align to TRBD2. Germline-derived CDR1 and CDR2 are KGHDR and SFDVKD. This CDR3 spans 17 amino acids. Unmatched junction bases numbered 11, after V lost 4 bases and J lost 1 base. DNA for the CDR3: TGTGCCACCAGTGAATTGGCTAGCGGTACAACCCAAGAGACCCAGTACTTC. It codes for CATSELASGTTQETQYF.

This rearrangement joins TRBV7-9 to TRBJ2-7; D is perhaps TRBD2 (6 bases). Germline CDR1 is SEHNR and CDR2 is FQNEAQ (reference sequence). The CDR3 loop spans 19 amino acids. The germline V and J ends were trimmed by 0 bases and 1 base, with 22 bases remaining between them. The CDR3 sequence is CASSLAPVAGRGRSYEQYF. DNA of the CDR3: TGTGCCAGCAGCTTAGCTCCAGTGGCAGGCCGGGGGAGGTCCTACGAGCAGTACTTC.

The CDR3, as DNA: TGTGCCAGCAGTGAATACCAGGTGCAGGGTTACACCTTC. This translates into CASSEYQVQGYTF. V gene TRBV25-1 combines with J gene TRBJ1-2; D is perhaps TRBD1 (5 bases). CDR1 and CDR2 from the germline V gene are MGHDK and SYGVNS. Trimming took off 0 bases at V and 11 bases at J, with 13 bases between the two ends. This CDR3 has 13 residues.

The V and J genes are TRBV6-5 and TRBJ2-7; D remains unclear. This CDR3 is built from 14 residues. Germline values: CDR1 MNHEY, CDR2 SVGAGI. The V gene lost 2 bases and the J gene lost 0 bases, with 8 bases spanning the gap. The CDR3 loop is CASSYSRNSYEQYF. DNA of the CDR3: TGTGCCAGCAGTTACAGTAGGAACTCCTACGAGCAGTACTTC.

This chain connects TRBV28 to TRBJ2-7; 8 nucleotides agree with TRBD1. V lost 3 bases, J lost 0 bases, and 4 bases stayed unmatched. Per germline, CDR1 MDHEN and CDR2 SYDVKM. The length of the CDR3 is 15 residues. The CDR3 spells CASSFWTGPSYEQYF. As DNA, the CDR3 is TGTGCCAGCAGTTTTTGGACAGGGCCCTCCTACGAGCAGTACTTC.

V and J are TRBV29-1 and TRBJ2-7; D is unclear. Looked up from germline, CDR1 is SQVTM and CDR2 is ANQGSEA. The CDR3 is made up of 15 amino acids. V was cut by 3 bases and J by 1 base, with 16 bases left in between. The CDR3 sequence is CSVEDPGSGSYEQYF. The CDR3, as DNA: TGCAGCGTTGAGGATCCGGGTTCTGGATCCTACGAGCAGTACTTC.

V usage is TRBV25-1 and J usage is TRBJ1-1; 7 bases map to TRBD1. V was pared by 3 bases and J by 3 bases, with 7 bases of the junction left unmatched. This CDR3 has 15 amino acids. Germline CDR1 and CDR2: MGHDK and SYGVNS. This CDR3 reads CASSDPYQGDTEAFF. CDR3 sequence (DNA): TGTGCCAGCAGTGATCCGTACCAGGGGGACACTGAAGCTTTCTTT.

The chain links TRBV20-1 to TRBJ2-5, with TRBD2 identical over 8 bases. The length of the CDR3 is 17 residues. The J segment lost 2 bases and the V segment lost 0 bases, leaving 11 bases of the junction unmatched. Per the germline V gene, CDR1 is DFQATT and CDR2 is SNEGSKA (reference sequence). The CDR3 nucleotides are TGCAGTGCTAGAGATGGATCGGCGGGGGGTCGGCAAGAGACCCAGTACTTC. Its translation is CSARDGSAGGRQETQYF.

V and J are TRBV15 and TRBJ2-3; D is uncertain. The V and J ends lost 1 base and 1 base respectively, with 6 bases between them. CDR1 and CDR2 (germline): LNHNV, YYDKDF (reference sequence). There are 14 residues in the CDR3. CDR3 sequence reads: CATSRGTGTDTQYF. CDR3 in DNA: TGTGCCACCAGCAGAGGCACCGGCACAGATACGCAGTATTTT.

This chain joins TRBV7-8 and TRBJ1-1, with 9 bases aligning to TRBD1. Germline assignment: CDR1 SGHVS and CDR2 FQNEAQ. The CDR3 sequence is 14 residues long. Trimming at V came to 5 bases and at J to 4 bases, leaving 5 bases not matched to a gene. The CDR3 nucleotides are TGTGCCAGCAGCCTACAGGGGGCCGTCACTGAAGCTTTCTTT. This codes for CASSLQGAVTEAFF. Looking up the rest from reference TRBV7-8 and TRBJ1-1 gives the full variable domain: GAGVSQSPRYKVAKRGQDVALRCDPISGHVSLFWYQQALGQGPEFLTYFQNEAQLDKSGLPSDRFFAERPEGSVSTLKIQRTQQEDSAVYLCASSLQGAVTEAFFGQGTRLTVV.

The chain couples TRBV20-1 to TRBJ2-3; 11 positions agree with TRBD2. Germline V gene sequence: CDR1 DFQATT, CDR2 SNEGSKA (reference sequence). J was trimmed by 4 bases and V by 3 bases; bases with no gene match: 6. This CDR3 has 15 amino acids. The CDR3 region is CSARTGLAESDTQYF. Here the CDR3 DNA reads TGCAGTGCTAGGACGGGACTAGCGGAATCAGATACGCAGTATTTT.

The chain uses TRBV3-1 and TRBJ1-1, with no clear D. This CDR3 has 12 residues. Germline CDR1 reads LGHDT; CDR2 reads YNNKEL (reference sequence). V lost 8 bases and J 1 base, leaving 8 bases between the germline ends. The CDR3 nucleotides read TGTGCCAGCTCCCAGCCGAACACTGAAGCTTTCTTT. Protein product: CASSQPNTEAFF.

The rearrangement joins TRBV9 to TRBJ2-2; D is unclear. CDR3 length equals 12 residues. Trimming removed 0 bases from V and 7 bases from J, with 4 bases in between. Germline lookup yields CDR1 SGDLS and CDR2 YYNGEE. The CDR3 reads CASSVVVGELFF. As DNA, the CDR3 is TGTGCCAGCAGCGTAGTGGTCGGGGAGCTGTTTTTT.

The CDR3 bases are TGTGCCAGTAGTATCCGTAGCGGGAGCAACGAGCAGTACGTC. Translated: CASSIRSGSNEQYV. The chain recombines TRBV19 with TRBJ2-7; 9 bases fit TRBD2. CDR1 is LNHDA, CDR2 SQIVND, per germline (reference sequence). Trimming removed 3 bases from V and 5 bases from J; junction bases left unmatched: 5. The CDR3 contains 14 residues.

This clonotype occurred once. This sequence joins TRBV10-1 and TRBJ1-4, with unresolved D. V lost 7 bases and J lost 5, with 14 bases in between. This CDR3 region has 14 residues. CDR1 WNHNN and CDR2 SYGVQD come from the germline V gene (reference sequence). The DNA of the CDR3 is TGCGCCAGCAAAGCAGGATCGGGGAATGAAAAACTGTTTTTT. Its protein product is CASKAGSGNEKLFF.

The V and J genes are TRBV5-4 and TRBJ2-1, with a tentative D call TRBD2 (5 bases). Trimming stripped 0 bases from V and 8 bases from J, with 12 bases between. CDR3 length: 14 amino acids. Germline loops: CDR1 SGHNT, CDR2 YYREEE (reference sequence). In DNA form, the CDR3 reads TGTGCCAGCAGCTTGGAGTCGGGGTTCGATGAGCAGTTCTTC. Amino acids: CASSLESGFDEQFF.

The V call is TRBV6-5, the J call TRBJ1-1; D is possibly TRBD1 (5 bases). The CDR3 length is 13 residues. V lost 3 bases to trimming and J lost 4 bases, with 9 bases between them. Looked up from germline, CDR1 is MNHEY and CDR2 is SVGAGI. The CDR3 sequence is CASSYSGRTEAFF. DNA of the CDR3: TGTGCCAGCAGTTATTCGGGGCGCACTGAAGCTTTCTTT.

This clonotype was found once. The rearrangement uses TRBV10-3 and TRBJ1-2; 9 positions agree with TRBD1. V was pared by 8 bases and J by 4 bases, with 8 bases of the junction left unmatched. The length of the CDR3 is 14 residues. The V gene's germline CDR1 is ENHRY and CDR2 SYGVKD. The DNA for the CDR3 is TGTGCCATCGGGGACAGGGAATCTATCTATGGCTACACCTTC. This encodes CAIGDRESIYGYTF.